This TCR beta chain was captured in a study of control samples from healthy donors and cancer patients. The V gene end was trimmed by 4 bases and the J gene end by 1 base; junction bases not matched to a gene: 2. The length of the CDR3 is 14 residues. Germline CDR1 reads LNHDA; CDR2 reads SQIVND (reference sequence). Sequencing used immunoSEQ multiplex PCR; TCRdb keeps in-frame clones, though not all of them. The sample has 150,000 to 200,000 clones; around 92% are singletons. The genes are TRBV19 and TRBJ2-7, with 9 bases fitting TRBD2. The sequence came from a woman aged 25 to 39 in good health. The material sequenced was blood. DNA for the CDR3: TGTGCCAGTAGTACGGGACTAGCATCCTACGAGCAGTACTTC. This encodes CASSTGLASYEQYF.